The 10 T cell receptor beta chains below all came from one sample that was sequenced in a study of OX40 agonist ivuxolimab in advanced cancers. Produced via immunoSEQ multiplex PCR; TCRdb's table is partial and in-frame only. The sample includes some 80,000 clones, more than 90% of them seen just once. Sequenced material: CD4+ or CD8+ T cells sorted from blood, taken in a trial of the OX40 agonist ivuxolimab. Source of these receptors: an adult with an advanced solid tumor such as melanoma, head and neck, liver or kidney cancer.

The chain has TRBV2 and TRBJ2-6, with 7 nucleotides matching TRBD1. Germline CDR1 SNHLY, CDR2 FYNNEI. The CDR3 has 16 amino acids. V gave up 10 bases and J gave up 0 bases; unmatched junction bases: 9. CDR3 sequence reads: CAITRDRYSGANVLTF. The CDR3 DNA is TGTGCCATCACCCGGGACAGATACTCTGGGGCCAACGTCCTGACTTTC.

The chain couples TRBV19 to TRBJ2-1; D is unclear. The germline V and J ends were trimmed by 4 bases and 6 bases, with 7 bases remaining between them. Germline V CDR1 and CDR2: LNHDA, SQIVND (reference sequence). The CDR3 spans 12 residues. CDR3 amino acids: CASSKTPNEQFF. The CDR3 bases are TGTGCCAGTAGTAAAACCCCCAATGAGCAGTTCTTC. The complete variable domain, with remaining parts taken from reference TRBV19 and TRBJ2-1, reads DGGITQSPKYLFRKEGQNVTLSCEQNLNHDAMYWYRQDPGQGLRLIYYSQIVNDFQKGDIAEGYSVSREKKESFPLTVTSAQKNPTAFYLCASSKTPNEQFFGPGTRLTVL.

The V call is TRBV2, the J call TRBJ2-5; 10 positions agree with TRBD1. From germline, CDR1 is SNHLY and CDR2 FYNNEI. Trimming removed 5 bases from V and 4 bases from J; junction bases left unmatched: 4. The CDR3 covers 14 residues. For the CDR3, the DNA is TGTGCCAGCAGTCGGGACAGGGGAAGAGAGACCCAGTACTTC. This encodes CASSRDRGRETQYF.

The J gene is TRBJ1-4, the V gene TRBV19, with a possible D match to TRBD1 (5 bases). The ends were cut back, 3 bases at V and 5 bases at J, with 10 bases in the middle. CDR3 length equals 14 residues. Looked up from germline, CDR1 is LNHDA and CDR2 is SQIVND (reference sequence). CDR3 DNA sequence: TGTGCCAGTAGTATCGAGGGGAACAATGAAAAACTGTTTTTT. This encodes CASSIEGNNEKLFF.

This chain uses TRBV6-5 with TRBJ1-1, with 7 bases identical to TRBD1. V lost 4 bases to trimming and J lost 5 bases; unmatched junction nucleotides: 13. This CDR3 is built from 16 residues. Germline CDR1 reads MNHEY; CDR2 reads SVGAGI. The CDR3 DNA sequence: TGTGCCAGCAGTTCTCGTATTAGGGGGCATGGTACTGAAGCTTTCTTT. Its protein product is CASSSRIRGHGTEAFF.

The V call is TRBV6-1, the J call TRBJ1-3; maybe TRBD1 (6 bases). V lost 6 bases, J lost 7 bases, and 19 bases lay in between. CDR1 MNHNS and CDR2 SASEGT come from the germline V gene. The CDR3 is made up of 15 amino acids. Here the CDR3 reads CASSLGWGAINTIYF. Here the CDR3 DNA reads TGTGCCAGCAGCTTGGGGTGGGGGGCGATTAACACCATATATTTT.

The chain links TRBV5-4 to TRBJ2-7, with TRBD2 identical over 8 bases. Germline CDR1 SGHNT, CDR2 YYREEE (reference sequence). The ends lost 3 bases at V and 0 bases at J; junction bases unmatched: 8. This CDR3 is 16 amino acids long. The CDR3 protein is CASSSGGTLSSYEQYF. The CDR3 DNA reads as TGTGCCAGCAGCTCGGGGGGGACACTCAGCTCCTACGAGCAGTACTTC.

The CDR3 reads CASGLATVSTDTQYF. CDR3 sequence (DNA): TGTGCTAGTGGTTTGGCGACCGTCAGCACAGATACGCAGTATTTT. This chain connects TRBV12-5 to TRBJ2-3; D gene unclear. Trimming removed 1 base from V and 0 bases from J, with 8 bases in between. From germline, CDR1 is LGHNT and CDR2 FRNRAP. CDR3 length equals 15 residues. The full variable domain, completed using reference TRBV12-5 and TRBJ2-3, is DARVTQTPRHKVTEMGQEVTMRCQPILGHNTVFWYRQTMMQGLELLAYFRNRAPLDDSGMPKDRFSAEMPDATLATLKIQPSEPRDSAVYFCASGLATVSTDTQYFGPGTRLTVL.

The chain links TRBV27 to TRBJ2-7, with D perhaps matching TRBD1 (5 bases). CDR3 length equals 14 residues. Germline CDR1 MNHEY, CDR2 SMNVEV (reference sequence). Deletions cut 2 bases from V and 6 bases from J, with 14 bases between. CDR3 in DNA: TGTGCCAGCAGTTTACAGGGCACCTTGGGCGAGCAGTACTTC. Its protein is CASSLQGTLGEQYF.

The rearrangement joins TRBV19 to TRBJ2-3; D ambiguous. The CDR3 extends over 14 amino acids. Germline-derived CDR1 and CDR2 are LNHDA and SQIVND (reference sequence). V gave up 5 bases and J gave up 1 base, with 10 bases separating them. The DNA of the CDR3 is TGTGCCAGTAGTCCCGGAATGGGCACAGATACGCAGTATTTT. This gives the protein CASSPGMGTDTQYF.